Sequencing of this T cell receptor (beta chain) was carried out in a study of blood T cells in healthy people across ages (dated by TCRdb to between 2015 and 2017). Study-level background: Template switching captured roughly one uniquely barcoded TCR beta cDNA molecule per two T cells in model experiments. To track age-related changes in TCR beta repertoire diversity, the study relied on deep sequencing normalized with unique cDNA molecular identifiers. The donors were divided into four age groups: young (average around 16 years), middle-aged (over 35), aged (approximately 62) and long-lived (about 79). To avoid experimental bias, donors of different ages were spread randomly across the sequencing lanes. Using the same blood draw, the study looked at two additional independent replicas of 1 million unique cDNA reads for two donors, one aged 18 to 30 and the other aged 80 or older. Points the paper makes about the study in general: As age increased, observed TCR beta diversity per million T cells dropped in a roughly linear way, and a significant reduction was already evident by age 40. Compared with the aged group, the long-lived group had more naive CD4+ T cells, fewer expanded clones and increased TCR diversity, suggesting age selection. The percentage of naive T cells measured by flow cytometry correlated strongly with observed TCR beta diversity. Because donor CMV infection status was unknown, age-related changes in expanded clonotypes were potentially confounded. Bulk unsorted PBMC profiling prevented conclusive comparison of naive and antigen-experienced compartments. Estimates of total diversity based on one million sequenced T cells were regarded as lower bounds and as underestimates.

With regard to this clonotype: The antigen it binds to is not known. No much larger clone exists at a distance of one base, and base qualities are not known.

Library preparation employed 5' RACE. The sequencer was an Illumina HiSeq 2500. A second PCR of roughly 7 to 11 cycles was performed with a sample-barcoded 5' primer and a J-beta primer mix. Each TCR beta cDNA molecule received a unique molecular identifier from a template-switch 5' adaptor carrying 12 random nucleotides. Each sample yielded at least 2.5 million CDR3-containing paired-end reads. First-strand cDNA synthesis was performed from all RNA using the Mint cDNA synthesis kit, with priming by a TRBC-specific oligonucleotide. Following uracil-DNA glycosylase treatment, all cDNA underwent a first 18-cycle PCR with the universal primers M1SS and BC2_uni_R. The paper's processing steps were these. Each sample was normalized by randomly selecting 1 million high-quality reads, each carrying a distinct molecular identifier. Instead of being binned into consensus sequences, reads with shared molecular identifiers were discarded. MiTCR, run with a Q25 quality threshold and the strictest error-elimination algorithm, handled CDR3 identification, clonotype clustering and error correction. A nonparametric unseen species model using Euler transformation provided a lower-bound estimate of total TCR beta diversity. Using fastp at Q25 and MiXCR, TCRdb reprocessed the public reads and kept productive beta chains. Entries are consolidated by CDR3 protein sequence, retaining the most common genes and DNA. TCRdb's processing, not the authors', yielded these V and J calls. The sample has approximately 810,000 distinct CDR3 sequences on record, 25% to 35% of them singletons. The ten largest account for around a sixth of the sample.

Donors were 39 systemically healthy Caucasian individuals from Russia aged roughly 6 to 90 years. Approximately 9.3 milliliters of peripheral blood were drawn from each donor into EDTA-treated Vacutainer tubes. Ficoll-Paque density-gradient centrifugation was used to isolate PBMCs, with at least 6 million per sample. Trizol reagent was used to extract total RNA from the PBMCs, yielding at least 5.5 micrograms per sample. For every donor, flow cytometry on a PBMC aliquot measured the percentage of naive CD45RAhigh/CD27high T cells. Sequenced material: blood. The clonotype was recovered from a woman of 80 years or more in good health.

The CDR3 amino acid sequence is: CASSYSSRTNYGYTF. The sequenced DNA: TGTGCCAGCAGTTACTCGAGCAGGACCAACTATGGCTACACCTTC. The chain is assembled from TRBV6-6 and TRBJ1-2; the D gene assignment is ambiguous. Including cysteine and phenylalanine, the CDR3 has 15 amino acids. Only the CDR3 region is kept as DNA, spanning 45 bases read in frame from base 1. Per the germline V gene (reference sequence), MNHNY is the CDR1 and SVGAGI is the CDR2. The trim is 0 bases for V and 2 bases for J, with a gap of 10 bases between the germline ends.